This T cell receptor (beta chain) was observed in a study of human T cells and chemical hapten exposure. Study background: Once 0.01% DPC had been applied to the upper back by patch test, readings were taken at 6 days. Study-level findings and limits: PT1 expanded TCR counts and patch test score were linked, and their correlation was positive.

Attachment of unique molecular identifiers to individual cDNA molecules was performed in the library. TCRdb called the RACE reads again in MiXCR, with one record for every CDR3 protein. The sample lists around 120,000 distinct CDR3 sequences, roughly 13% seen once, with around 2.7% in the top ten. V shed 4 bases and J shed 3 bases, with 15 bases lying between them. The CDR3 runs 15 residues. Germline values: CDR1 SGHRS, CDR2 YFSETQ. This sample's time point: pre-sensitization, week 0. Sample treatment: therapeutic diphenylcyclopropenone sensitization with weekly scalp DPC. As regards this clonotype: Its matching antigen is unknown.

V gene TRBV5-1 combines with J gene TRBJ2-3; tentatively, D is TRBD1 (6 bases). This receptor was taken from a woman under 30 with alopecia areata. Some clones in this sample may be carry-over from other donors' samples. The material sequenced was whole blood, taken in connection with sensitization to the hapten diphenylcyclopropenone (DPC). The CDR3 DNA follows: TGCGCCAGCAGCACCCAGGGGCTCGGTACAGATACGCAGTATTTT. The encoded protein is CASSTQGLGTDTQYF.